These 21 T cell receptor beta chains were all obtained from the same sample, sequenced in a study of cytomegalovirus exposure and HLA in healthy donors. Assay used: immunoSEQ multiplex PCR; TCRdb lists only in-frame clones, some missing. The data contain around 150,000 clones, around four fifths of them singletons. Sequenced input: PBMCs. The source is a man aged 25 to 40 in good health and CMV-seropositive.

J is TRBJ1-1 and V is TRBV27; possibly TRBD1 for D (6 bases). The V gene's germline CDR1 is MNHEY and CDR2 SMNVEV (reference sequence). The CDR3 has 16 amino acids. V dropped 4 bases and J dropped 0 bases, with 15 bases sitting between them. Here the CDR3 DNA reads TGTGCCAGCAGTTGGGACATGGGGTCCATGAACACTGAAGCTTTCTTT. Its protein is CASSWDMGSMNTEAFF.

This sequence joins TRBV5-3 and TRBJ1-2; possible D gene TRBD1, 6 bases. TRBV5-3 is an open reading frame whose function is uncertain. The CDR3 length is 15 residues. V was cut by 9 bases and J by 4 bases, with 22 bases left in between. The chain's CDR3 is CATRGGAPVFYGYTF. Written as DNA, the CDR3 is TGTGCCACCCGGGGGGGGGCTCCAGTTTTCTATGGCTACACCTTC.

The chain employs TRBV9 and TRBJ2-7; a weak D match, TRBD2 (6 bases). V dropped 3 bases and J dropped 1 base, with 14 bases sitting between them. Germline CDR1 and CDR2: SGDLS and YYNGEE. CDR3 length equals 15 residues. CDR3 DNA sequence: TGTGCCAGCAGCGCCACCGGGACTCCATCCTACGAGCAGTACTTC. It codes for CASSATGTPSYEQYF.

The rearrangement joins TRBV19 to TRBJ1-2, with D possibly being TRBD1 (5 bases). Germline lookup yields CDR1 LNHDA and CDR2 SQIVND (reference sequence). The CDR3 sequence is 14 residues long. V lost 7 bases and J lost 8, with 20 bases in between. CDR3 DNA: TGTGCCAGTACCCCGACAGTTAACGCGGAAGGCTACACCTTC. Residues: CASTPTVNAEGYTF.

The CDR3 here is CASSARTGGLNTEAFF. CDR3 bases: TGTGCCAGCAGCGCCAGGACAGGGGGACTGAACACTGAAGCTTTCTTT. The chain recombines TRBV9 with TRBJ1-1, with 10 bases that match TRBD1. The CDR3 sequence is 16 residues long. V was clipped by 3 bases and J by 0 bases; unmatched bases: 5. Germline CDR1 is SGDLS and CDR2 is YYNGEE.

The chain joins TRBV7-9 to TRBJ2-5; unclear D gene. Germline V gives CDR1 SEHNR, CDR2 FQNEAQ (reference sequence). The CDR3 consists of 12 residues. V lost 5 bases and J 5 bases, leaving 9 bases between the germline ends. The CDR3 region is CASSPFGETQYF. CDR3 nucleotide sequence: TGTGCCAGCAGCCCCTTCGGGGAGACCCAGTACTTC. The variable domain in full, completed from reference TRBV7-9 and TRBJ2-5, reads DTGVSQNPRHKITKRGQNVTFRCDPISEHNRLYWYRQTLGQGPEFLTYFQNEAQLEKSRLLSDRFSAERPKGSFSTLEIQRTEQGDSAMYLCASSPFGETQYFGPGTRLLVL.

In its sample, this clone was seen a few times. For the CDR3, the DNA is TGCACCAGCAGCCCCTTAGCGGGAGGGTTCTCCTACGAGCAGTACTTC. Protein: CTSSPLAGGFSYEQYF. The rearrangement joins TRBV1 to TRBJ2-7; the D call TRBD2 from the table was never checked on the DNA. TRBV1 is deemed a pseudogene. The CDR3 spans 16 residues.

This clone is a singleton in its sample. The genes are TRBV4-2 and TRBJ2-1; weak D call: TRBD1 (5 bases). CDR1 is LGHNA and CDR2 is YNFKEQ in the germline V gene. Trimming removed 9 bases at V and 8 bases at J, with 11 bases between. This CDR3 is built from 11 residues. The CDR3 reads CASQGAHEQFF. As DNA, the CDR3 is TGTGCCAGTCAAGGGGCCCATGAGCAGTTCTTC.

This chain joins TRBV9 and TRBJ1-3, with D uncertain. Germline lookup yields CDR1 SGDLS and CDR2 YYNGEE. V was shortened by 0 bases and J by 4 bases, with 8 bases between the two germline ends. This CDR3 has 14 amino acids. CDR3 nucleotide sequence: TGTGCCAGCAGCGTAGCCGCAGGCGGAAACACCATATATTTT. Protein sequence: CASSVAAGGNTIYF.

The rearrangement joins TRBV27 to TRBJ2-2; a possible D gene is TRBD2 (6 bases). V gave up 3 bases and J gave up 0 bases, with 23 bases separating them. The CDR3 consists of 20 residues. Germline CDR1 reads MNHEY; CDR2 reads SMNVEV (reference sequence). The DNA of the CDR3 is TGTGCCAGCAGTTTTATGGGCGGAGGGCTCCGAACTGCGAACACCGGGGAGCTGTTTTTT. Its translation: CASSFMGGGLRTANTGELFF.

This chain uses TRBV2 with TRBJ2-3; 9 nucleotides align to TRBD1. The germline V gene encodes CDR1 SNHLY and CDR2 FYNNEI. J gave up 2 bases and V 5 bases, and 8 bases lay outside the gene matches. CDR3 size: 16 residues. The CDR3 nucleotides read TGTGCCAGCAGTAAAACAGGGGGCGCGATCACAGATACGCAGTATTTT. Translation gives CASSKTGGAITDTQYF.

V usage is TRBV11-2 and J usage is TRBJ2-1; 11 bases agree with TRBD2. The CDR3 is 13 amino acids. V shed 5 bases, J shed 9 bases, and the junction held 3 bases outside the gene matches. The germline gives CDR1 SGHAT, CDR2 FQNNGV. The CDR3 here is CASSTGTSGEQFF. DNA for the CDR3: TGTGCCAGCAGCACCGGGACTAGCGGTGAGCAGTTCTTC. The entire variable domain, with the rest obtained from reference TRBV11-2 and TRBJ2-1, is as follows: EAGVAQSPRYKIIEKRQSVAFWCNPISGHATLYWYQQILGQGPKLLIQFQNNGVVDDSQLPKDRFSAERLKGVDSTLKIQPAKLEDSAVYLCASSTGTSGEQFFGPGTRLTVL.

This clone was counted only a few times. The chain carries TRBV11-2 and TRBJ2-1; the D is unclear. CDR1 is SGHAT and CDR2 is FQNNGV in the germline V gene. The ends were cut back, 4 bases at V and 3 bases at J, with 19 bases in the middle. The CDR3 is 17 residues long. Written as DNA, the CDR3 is TGTGCCAGCAGCTCCCCACATAATAGCCTTATCTACAATGAGCAGTTCTTC. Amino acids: CASSSPHNSLIYNEQFF. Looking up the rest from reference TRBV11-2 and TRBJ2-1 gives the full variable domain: EAGVAQSPRYKIIEKRQSVAFWCNPISGHATLYWYQQILGQGPKLLIQFQNNGVVDDSQLPKDRFSAERLKGVDSTLKIQPAKLEDSAVYLCASSSPHNSLIYNEQFFGPGTRLTVL.

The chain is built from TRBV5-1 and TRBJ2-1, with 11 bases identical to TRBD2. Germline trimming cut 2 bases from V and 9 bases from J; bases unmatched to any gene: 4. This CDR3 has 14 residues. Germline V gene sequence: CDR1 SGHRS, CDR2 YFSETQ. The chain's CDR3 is CASSLTSGSIEQFF. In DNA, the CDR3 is TGCGCCAGCAGCTTAACTAGCGGGAGCATTGAGCAGTTCTTC.

CDR3 coding DNA: TGTGCCAGCAGCTTGCTAGCGGAGTCCACAGATACGCAGTATTTT. Its protein product is CASSLLAESTDTQYF. This rearrangement joins TRBV7-3 to TRBJ2-3; 7 bases agree with TRBD2. With V trimmed by 3 bases and J by 2 bases, 5 bases remained unmatched. Germline V gene data show CDR1 as SGHTA and CDR2 as FQGTGA. This CDR3 contains 15 residues.

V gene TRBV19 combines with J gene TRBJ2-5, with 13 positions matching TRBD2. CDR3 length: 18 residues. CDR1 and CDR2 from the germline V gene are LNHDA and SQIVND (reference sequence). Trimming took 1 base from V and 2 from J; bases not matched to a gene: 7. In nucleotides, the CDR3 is TGTGCCAGTAGTATAGTTACTAGCGGGGGGGCGGGTCAAGAGACCCAGTACTTC. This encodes CASSIVTSGGAGQETQYF.

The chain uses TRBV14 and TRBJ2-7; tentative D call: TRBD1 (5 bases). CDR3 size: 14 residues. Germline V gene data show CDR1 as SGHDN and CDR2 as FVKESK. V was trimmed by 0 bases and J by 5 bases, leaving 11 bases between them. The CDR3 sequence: CASSQESGNDEQYF. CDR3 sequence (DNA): TGTGCCAGCAGCCAAGAGTCAGGGAATGACGAGCAGTACTTC.

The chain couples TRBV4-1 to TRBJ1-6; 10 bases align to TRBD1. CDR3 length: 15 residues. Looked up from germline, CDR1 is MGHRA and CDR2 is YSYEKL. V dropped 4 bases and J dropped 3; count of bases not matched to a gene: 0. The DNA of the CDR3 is TGCGCCAGCAGCCGGACAGGGGGCTATAATTCACCCCTCCACTTT. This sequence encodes CASSRTGGYNSPLHF.

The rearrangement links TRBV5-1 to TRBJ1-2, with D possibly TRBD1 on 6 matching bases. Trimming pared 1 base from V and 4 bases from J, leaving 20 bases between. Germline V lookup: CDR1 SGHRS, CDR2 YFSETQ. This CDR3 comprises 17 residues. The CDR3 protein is CASSLFGWGGGGYGYTF. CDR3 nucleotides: TGCGCCAGCAGCTTGTTCGGTTGGGGGGGCGGTGGCTATGGCTACACCTTC.

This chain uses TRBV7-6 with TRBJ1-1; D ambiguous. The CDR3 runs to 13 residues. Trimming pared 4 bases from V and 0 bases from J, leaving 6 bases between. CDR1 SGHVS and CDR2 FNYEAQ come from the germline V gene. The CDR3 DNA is TGTGCCAGCAGCTCCCACTTGAACACTGAAGCTTTCTTT. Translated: CASSSHLNTEAFF.

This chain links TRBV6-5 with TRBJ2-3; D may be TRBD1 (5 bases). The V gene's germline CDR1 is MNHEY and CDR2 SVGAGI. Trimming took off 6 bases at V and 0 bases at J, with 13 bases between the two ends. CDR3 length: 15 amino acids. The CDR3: CASSPAPGSTDTQYF. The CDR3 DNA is TGTGCCAGCAGCCCCGCGCCAGGGAGCACAGATACGCAGTATTTT.